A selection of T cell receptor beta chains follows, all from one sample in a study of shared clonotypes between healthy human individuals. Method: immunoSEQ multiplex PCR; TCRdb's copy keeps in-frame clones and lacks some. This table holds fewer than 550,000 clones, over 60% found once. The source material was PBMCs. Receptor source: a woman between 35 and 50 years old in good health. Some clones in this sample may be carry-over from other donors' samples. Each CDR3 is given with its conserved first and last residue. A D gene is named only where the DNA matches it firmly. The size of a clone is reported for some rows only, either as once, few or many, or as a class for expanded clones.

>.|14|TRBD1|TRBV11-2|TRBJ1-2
CASSLAAGGSGYTF
TGTGCCAGCAGCTTAGCTGCAGGGGGCTCTGGCTACACCTTC
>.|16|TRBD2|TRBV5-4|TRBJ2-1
CASSLTSGRIGDEQFF
TGTGCCAGCAGCTTGACAAGCGGGAGGATAGGCGATGAGCAGTTCTTC
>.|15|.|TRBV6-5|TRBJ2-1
CASTPTGPGNNEQFF
TGTGCCAGCACCCCCACAGGGCCCGGGAACAATGAGCAGTTCTTC
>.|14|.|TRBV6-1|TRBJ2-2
CASRKVLNTGELFF
TGTGCCAGCAGGAAGGTATTGAACACCGGGGAGCTGTTTTTT
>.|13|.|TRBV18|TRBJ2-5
CASSPPGAETQYF
TGTGCCAGCTCACCCCCAGGGGCAGAGACCCAGTACTTC
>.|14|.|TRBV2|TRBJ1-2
CASSEAATIYGYTF
TGTGCCAGCAGTGAAGCGGCCACTATCTATGGCTACACCTTC
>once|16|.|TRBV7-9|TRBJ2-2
CASSLLGGHSTGELFF
TGTGCCAGCAGCTTATTGGGGGGGCATAGCACCGGGGAGCTGTTTTTT
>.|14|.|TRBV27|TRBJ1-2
CASSLSGPNYGYTF
TGTGCCAGCAGTTTATCGGGACCTAACTATGGCTACACCTTC
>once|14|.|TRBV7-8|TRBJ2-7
CASSLRATYYEQYF
TGTGCCAGCAGCTTACGAGCTACCTACTACGAGCAGTACTTC
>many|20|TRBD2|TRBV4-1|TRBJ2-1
CASSQDRGTSARLNYNEQFF
TGCGCCAGCAGCCAAGACCGGGGGACTAGCGCGAGACTAAACTACAATGAGCAGTTCTTC
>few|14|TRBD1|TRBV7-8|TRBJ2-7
CASSSRQGTGEQYF
TGTGCCAGCAGCTCCCGACAGGGAACTGGCGAGCAGTACTTC
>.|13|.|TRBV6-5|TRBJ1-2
CASSYSSTYGYTF
TGTGCCAGCAGTTACTCGTCCACCTATGGCTACACCTTC
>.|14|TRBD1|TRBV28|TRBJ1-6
CASRPGQDWVPLHF
TGTGCCAGCAGACCGGGACAGGACTGGGTGCCCCTCCACTTT
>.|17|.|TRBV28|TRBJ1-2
CASSLWKLPQSARGYTF
TGTGCCAGCAGTTTATGGAAGCTACCCCAGAGTGCACGGGGCTACACCTTC
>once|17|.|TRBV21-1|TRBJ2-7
CASSKRSVRRDRKEQYF
TGTGCCAGCAGCAAACGTTCTGTCCGCCGGGACAGGAAAGAGCAGTACTTC
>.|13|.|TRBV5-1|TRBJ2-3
CASSYDSTDTQYF
TGCGCCAGCAGTTACGACAGCACAGATACGCAGTATTTT
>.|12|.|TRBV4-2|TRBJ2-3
CASSQVSDTQYF
TGTGCCAGCAGCCAAGTGTCAGATACGCAGTATTTT
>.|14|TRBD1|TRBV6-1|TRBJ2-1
CASKWQGAKLEQFF
TGTGCCAGCAAGTGGCAGGGGGCGAAGCTTGAGCAGTTCTTC
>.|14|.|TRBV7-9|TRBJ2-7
CASSLNGQGYEQYF
TGTGCCAGCAGCTTAAACGGGCAGGGATACGAGCAGTACTTC
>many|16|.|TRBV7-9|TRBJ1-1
CASSLPPIRISTEAFF
TGTGCCAGCAGCTTACCGCCAATAAGGATCTCCACTGAAGCTTTCTTT
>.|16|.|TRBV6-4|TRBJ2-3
CASSDSYRTSTDTQYF
TGTGCCAGCAGTGACTCTTACCGGACTAGCACAGATACGCAGTATTTT
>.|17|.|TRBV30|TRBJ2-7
CAWSVSRGLPGSYEQYF
TGTGCCTGGAGTGTTAGCCGGGGGTTACCCGGCTCCTACGAGCAGTACTTC
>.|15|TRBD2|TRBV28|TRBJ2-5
CASSPLGLDQETQYF
TGTGCCAGCAGCCCCCTAGGACTAGACCAAGAGACCCAGTACTTC
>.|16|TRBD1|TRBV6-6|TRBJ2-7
CASSYNLDRGQYEQYF
TGTGCCAGCAGTTACAATCTCGACAGGGGGCAGTACGAGCAGTACTTC
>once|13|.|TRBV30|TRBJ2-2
CAWSGRVAGELFF
TGTGCCTGGAGTGGTAGGGTTGCCGGGGAGCTGTTTTTT
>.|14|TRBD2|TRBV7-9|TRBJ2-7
CASSSGLAGDEQYF
TGTGCCAGCAGTTCAGGACTAGCGGGAGACGAGCAGTACTTC
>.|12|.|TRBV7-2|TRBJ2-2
CASSLAPGELFF
TGTGCCAGCAGCTTAGCCCCCGGGGAGCTGTTTTTT
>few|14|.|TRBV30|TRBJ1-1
CAWSVTGGKPRAFF
TGTGCCTGGAGTGTAACGGGCGGCAAACCAAGAGCTTTCTTT
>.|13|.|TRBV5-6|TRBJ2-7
CASSLGRGVEQYF
TGTGCCAGCAGCTTGGGTCGCGGCGTCGAGCAGTACTTC
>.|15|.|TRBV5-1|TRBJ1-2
CASSLEGRVLDGYTF
TGCGCCAGCAGCTTGGAGGGAAGGGTATTAGATGGCTACACCTTC
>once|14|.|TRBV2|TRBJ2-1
CASSAGRESNEQFF
TGTGCCAGCAGTGCGGGCCGGGAGTCCAATGAGCAGTTCTTC
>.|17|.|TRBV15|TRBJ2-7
CATSRDLTSGSGGEQYF
TGTGCCACCAGCAGAGATCTGACCAGCGGTTCAGGGGGGGAGCAGTACTTC
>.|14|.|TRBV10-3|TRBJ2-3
CAISDARSTDTQYF
TGTGCCATCAGTGACGCGAGAAGCACAGATACGCAGTATTTT
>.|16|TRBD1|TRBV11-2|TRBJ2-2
CASSWGQATNTGELFF
TGTGCCAGCAGCTGGGGACAGGCGACGAACACCGGGGAGCTGTTTTTT
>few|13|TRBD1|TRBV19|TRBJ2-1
CASSTITGQEQFF
TGTGCCAGTAGTACTATCACGGGACAGGAGCAGTTCTTC
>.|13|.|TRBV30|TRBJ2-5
CAWSIATPGEQYF
TGTGCCTGGAGTATTGCTACCCCGGGTGAGCAGTACTTC
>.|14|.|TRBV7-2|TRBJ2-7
CASSLVGLSYEQYF
TGTGCCAGCAGCTTAGTTGGGCTCTCCTACGAGCAGTACTTC
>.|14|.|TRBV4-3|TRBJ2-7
CASSQVGLTGEQYF
TGCGCCAGCAGCCAAGTTGGACTTACGGGGGAGCAGTACTTC
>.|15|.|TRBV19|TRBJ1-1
CASSIDRGRPTEAFF
TGTGCCAGTAGTATAGATCGCGGGCGGCCCACTGAAGCTTTCTTT
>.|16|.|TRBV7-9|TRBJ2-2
CASSQGQQLNTGELFF
TGTGCCAGCAGCCAAGGACAGCAACTAAACACCGGGGAGCTGTTTTTT
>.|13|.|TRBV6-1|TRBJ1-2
CASSEGGPYGYTF
TGTGCCAGCAGTGAAGGGGGCCCTTATGGCTACACCTTC
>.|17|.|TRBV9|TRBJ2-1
CASSLNSGPISYNEQFF
TGTGCCAGCAGCCTCAATAGCGGTCCAATCTCCTACAATGAGCAGTTCTTC
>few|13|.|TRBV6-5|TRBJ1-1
CASREDRNTEAFF
TGTGCCAGCAGGGAGGACAGGAACACTGAAGCTTTCTTT
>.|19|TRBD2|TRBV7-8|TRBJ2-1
CASSYRVASGRAQYNEQFF
TGTGCCAGCAGCTATAGGGTGGCTAGCGGGAGGGCCCAGTACAATGAGCAGTTCTTC
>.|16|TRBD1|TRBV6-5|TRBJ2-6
CASSYSDRAGANVLTF
TGTGCCAGCAGTTACTCGGACAGGGCTGGGGCCAACGTCCTGACTTTC
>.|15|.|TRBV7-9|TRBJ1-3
CASSLSQASGNTIYF
TGTGCCAGCAGCTTAAGCCAGGCCTCTGGAAACACCATATATTTT
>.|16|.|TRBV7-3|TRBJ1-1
CASSLTSGTTFTEAFF
TGTGCCAGCAGCTTAACATCCGGGACAACCTTCACTGAAGCTTTCTTT
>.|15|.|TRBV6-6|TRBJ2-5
CASRTGHSIGETQYF
TGTGCCAGCCGAACAGGCCATTCTATAGGAGAGACCCAGTACTTC
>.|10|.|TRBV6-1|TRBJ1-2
CASSRYGYTF
TGTGCCAGCAGTCGGTATGGCTACACCTTC
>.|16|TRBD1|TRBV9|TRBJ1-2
CASSVGLGTGGEGYTF
TGTGCCAGCAGCGTAGGATTGGGGACAGGGGGTGAGGGCTACACCTTC
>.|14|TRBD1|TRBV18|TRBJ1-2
CASSPGTGNYGYTF
TGTGCCAGCTCACCCGGGACAGGGAACTATGGCTACACCTTC
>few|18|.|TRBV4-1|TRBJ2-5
CASSQRGTGQSRGETQYF
TGCGCCAGCAGCCAGAGGGGAACTGGACAGAGCAGAGGAGAGACCCAGTACTTC
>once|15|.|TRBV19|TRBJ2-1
CASSEGRVAYNEQFF
TGTGCCAGTAGTGAGGGGAGAGTGGCTTACAATGAGCAGTTCTTC
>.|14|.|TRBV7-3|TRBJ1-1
CASSLNAVNTEAFF
TGTGCCAGCAGCTTAAACGCCGTTAACACTGAAGCTTTCTTT